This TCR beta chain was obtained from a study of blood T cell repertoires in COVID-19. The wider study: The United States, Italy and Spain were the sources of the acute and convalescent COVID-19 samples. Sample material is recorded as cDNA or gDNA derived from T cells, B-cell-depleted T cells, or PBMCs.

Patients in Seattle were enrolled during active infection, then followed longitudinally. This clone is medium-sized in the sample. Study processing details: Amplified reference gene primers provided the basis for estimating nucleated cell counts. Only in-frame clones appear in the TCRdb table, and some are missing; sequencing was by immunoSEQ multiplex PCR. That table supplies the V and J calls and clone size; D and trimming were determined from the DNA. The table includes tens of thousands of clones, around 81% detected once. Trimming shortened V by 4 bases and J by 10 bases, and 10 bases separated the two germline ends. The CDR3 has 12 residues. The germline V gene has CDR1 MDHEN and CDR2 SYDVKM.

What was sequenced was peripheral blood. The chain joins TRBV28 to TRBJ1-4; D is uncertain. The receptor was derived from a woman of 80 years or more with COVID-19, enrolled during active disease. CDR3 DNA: TGTGCCAGCAGTTACGGGTTGGGAAAACTGTTTTTT. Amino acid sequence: CASSYGLGKLFF.